The next 28 T cell receptor beta chains were all read from a single sample in a study of T-cell reconstitution after alpha-beta-depleted transplantation in children. A TCRbeta library incorporating unique molecular identifiers was prepared. A single record per CDR3 protein comes from TCRdb applying MiXCR to the PCR reads. The table shows about 690,000 distinct CDR3 sequences, with approximately 15% occurring only once. Material: PBMCs from the stem cell graft donor, obtained from the stem cell graft. The receptors were gathered from a human donor who donated a stem cell graft to a child with acute myeloid leukemia.

Notes on this clonotype: This may be a read error, as it is one base from a much larger clone. The V call is TRBV28, the J call TRBJ2-5; unclear D gene. The CDR3 spans 11 residues. Germline loops: CDR1 MDHEN, CDR2 SYDVKM. The V end lost 7 bases, the J end lost 1 base, and 4 bases lay between the germline ends. This CDR3 reads CASTLQETQYF. The CDR3 nucleotides read TGTGCCAGCACCCTCCAAGAGACCCAGTACTTC.

In this sample, this clonotype turned up once. A single base separates this from a much larger clone, so it may be a read error. The chain has TRBV12-3 or TRBV12-4 and TRBJ2-7; tentatively, D is TRBD2 (5 bases). The ends were cut back, 3 bases at V and 5 bases at J, with 11 bases in the middle. The CDR3 extends over 13 amino acids. In nucleotides, the CDR3 is TGTGCCAGCAGTTTGGATTCAGCGGACGAGCAGTACTTC. Translated: CASSLDSADEQYF.

The chain couples TRBV15 to TRBJ2-1; the D is unclear. The germline V and J ends were trimmed by 5 bases and 6 bases, with 17 bases remaining between them. Germline V gives CDR1 LNHNV, CDR2 YYDKDF (reference sequence). The CDR3 is 15 residues long. The CDR3 is CATSSAHRRINEQFF. As DNA, the CDR3 is TGTGCCACCAGCTCAGCCCACAGAAGGATCAATGAGCAGTTCTTC. Full variable domain (rest looked up from reference TRBV15 and TRBJ2-1): DAMVIQNPRYQVTQFGKPVTLSCSQTLNHNVMYWYQQKSSQAPKLLFHYYDKDFNNEADTPDNFQSRRPNTSFCFLDIRSPGLGDTAMYLCATSSAHRRINEQFFGPGTRLTVL.

The rearrangement uses TRBV7-7 and TRBJ2-7; TRBD2 is a possible D gene (7 bases). The V gene lost 2 bases and the J gene lost 0 bases, with 17 bases spanning the gap. In germline, CDR1 is SSHAT, CDR2 FNYEAQ (reference sequence). The CDR3 has 17 residues. CDR3 region: CASSLIWGGRGSYEQYV. For the CDR3, the DNA is TGTGCCAGCAGCTTAATCTGGGGGGGCAGGGGCTCCTACGAGCAGTACGTC.

This clonotype was found a few times. The chain combines TRBV20-1 with TRBJ1-4; D uncertain. Germline loops: CDR1 DFQATT, CDR2 SNEGSKA (reference sequence). This CDR3 comprises 15 residues. V dropped 3 bases and J dropped 0 bases, with 11 bases sitting between them. The CDR3 DNA reads as TGCAGTGCTAGTGTTCCGGGTGCAACTAATGAAAAACTGTTTTTT. Residues: CSASVPGATNEKLFF.

At least ten counts were recorded for this clonotype. This sequence joins TRBV27 and TRBJ2-1; D is uncertain. CDR3 length: 16 residues. Trimming removed 2 bases at V and 0 bases at J, with 11 bases between. Germline loops: CDR1 MNHEY, CDR2 SMNVEV (reference sequence). CDR3 protein: CASSLQTPGSYNEQFF. The CDR3, as DNA: TGTGCCAGCAGTTTACAGACACCCGGCTCCTACAATGAGCAGTTCTTC.

The chain has TRBV7-8 and TRBJ2-7; TRBD2 agrees at 7 bases. The CDR3 consists of 13 residues. Germline V gives CDR1 SGHVS, CDR2 FQNEAQ. V was pared by 5 bases and J by 3 bases, with 4 bases of the junction left unmatched. DNA for the CDR3: TGTGCCAGCAGCCCCCAGCGGGGCTACGAGCAGTACTTC. Amino acid sequence: CASSPQRGYEQYF.

There are a few counts of this clonotype. The chain employs TRBV12-3 or TRBV12-4 and TRBJ1-4; D is perhaps TRBD1 (5 bases). There are 15 residues in the CDR3. Trimming shortened V by 5 bases and J by 5 bases, and 15 bases separated the two germline ends. The CDR3 coding sequence is TGTGCCAGCAGTCTAAGACAGATACAAAATGAAAAACTGTTTTTT. This codes for CASSLRQIQNEKLFF.

The chain carries TRBV5-1 and TRBJ2-3; 11 nucleotides agree with TRBD2. The J segment lost 4 bases and the V segment lost 1 base, leaving 8 bases of the junction unmatched. The length of the CDR3 is 17 residues. Per the germline V gene, CDR1 is SGHRS and CDR2 is YFSETQ. Here the CDR3 reads CASSLYSLAGGADTQYF. CDR3 in DNA: TGCGCCAGCAGCTTGTACTCCTTAGCGGGGGGGGCAGATACGCAGTATTTT.

On this clonotype: A much larger clone lies one base from this, so it may be a read error. Since no conserved phenylalanine or tryptophan closes the CDR3, a read error is the likely cause. The gene calls are TRBV20-1 and TRBJ2-1; no clear D gene. Germline CDR1 DFQATT, CDR2 SNEGSKA (reference sequence). V lost 0 bases to trimming and J lost 1 base, with 4 bases between them. The CDR3 is 13 amino acids. CDR3 sequence reads: CSAREGSYNEQFL. The CDR3 DNA follows: TGCAGTGCTAGAGAGGGATCCTACAATGAGCAGTTCCTC.

A few counts support this clonotype. V is TRBV6-1 and J is TRBJ1-5, with 7 bases matching TRBD1. With V trimmed by 7 bases and J by 3 bases, 12 bases remained unmatched. CDR1 and CDR2 (germline): MNHNS, SASEGT. The CDR3 is 16 amino acids. CDR3 sequence reads: CASNRFQGENNQPQHF. Here the CDR3 DNA reads TGTGCCAGCAACCGTTTCCAGGGGGAAAACAATCAGCCCCAGCATTTT.

V is TRBV25-1 and J is TRBJ2-3; D may be TRBD1 or TRBD2 (5 bases each). V lost 3 bases to trimming and J lost 0 bases, with 13 bases between them. CDR1 is MGHDK and CDR2 is SYGVNS in the germline V gene. The CDR3 runs 16 residues. The CDR3 loop reads CASSDPIGGSTDTQYF. CDR3 nucleotide sequence: TGTGCCAGCAGTGATCCTATTGGGGGTAGCACAGATACGCAGTATTTT.

This clonotype showed up many times. This sequence joins TRBV29-1 and TRBJ2-3; D is possibly TRBD1 (5 bases). V was clipped by 0 bases and J by 5 bases, with 6 bases between them. The CDR3 runs to 12 residues. Per the germline V gene, CDR1 is SQVTM and CDR2 is ANQGSEA. The CDR3 coding sequence is TGCAGCGTTGAAGATCAGGGAGATACGCAGTATTTT. Its protein is CSVEDQGDTQYF.

This clonotype showed up just a few times. J is TRBJ2-7 and V is TRBV18; 8 bases line up with TRBD1. The J segment lost 7 bases and the V segment lost 2 bases, leaving 4 bases of the junction unmatched. CDR3 length equals 13 residues. Germline V gives CDR1 KGHSH, CDR2 LQKENI. Written as DNA, the CDR3 is TGTGCCAGCTCACCAACGACAGGGGAGGAGCAGTACGTC. Translation gives CASSPTTGEEQYV.

The chain carries TRBV11-2 and TRBJ1-1; D call uncertain. V was shortened by 6 bases and J by 11 bases, with 13 bases between the two germline ends. This CDR3 spans 11 amino acids. Germline CDR1 and CDR2: SGHAT and FQNNGV. The CDR3 bases are TGTGCCAGCAGTTTCGCGGGGTCCGCTTTCTTT. Translation gives CASSFAGSAFF.

This clonotype was seen at least ten times. The V and J genes are TRBV6-4 and TRBJ2-2; possibly TRBD1 for D (6 bases). Germline assignment: CDR1 MRHNA and CDR2 SNTAGT. This CDR3 region has 12 residues. V lost 7 bases to trimming and J lost 4 bases, with 7 bases between them. The CDR3 reads CASKGVTGELFF. The CDR3 DNA follows: TGTGCCAGCAAGGGGGTCACCGGGGAGCTGTTTTTT.

The chain recombines TRBV5-6 with TRBJ2-1; tentatively, D is TRBD1 or TRBD2 (6 bases each). CDR3 length: 17 amino acids. Germline CDR1 SGHDT, CDR2 YYEEEE. V lost 8 bases, J lost 0 bases, and 21 bases lay in between. The CDR3 nucleotides read TGTGCCAGGGGCCCGGGGGCGGCCGGGGACTCCTACAATGAGCAGTTCTTC. The encoded protein is CARGPGAAGDSYNEQFF. Full variable domain (rest looked up from reference TRBV5-6 and TRBJ2-1): DAGVTQSPTHLIKTRGQQVTLRCSPKSGHDTVSWYQQALGQGPQFIFQYYEEEERQRGNFPDRFSGHQFPNYSSELNVNALLLGDSALYLCARGPGAAGDSYNEQFFGPGTRLTVL.

This chain links TRBV7-8 with TRBJ1-5, with D unresolved. CDR3 size: 14 residues. V dropped 5 bases and J dropped 8 bases, with 16 bases sitting between them. Looked up from germline, CDR1 is SGHVS and CDR2 is FQNEAQ. DNA for the CDR3: TGTGCCAGCAGCAAAGGGCGGGTGGGTGAGCCCCAGCATTTT. This sequence encodes CASSKGRVGEPQHF.

In its sample, this clonotype was seen a few times. CDR3 sequence reads: CASSLSGGAPYEQYF. The DNA for the CDR3 is TGTGCCAGCAGTTTAAGCGGGGGGGCCCCCTACGAGCAGTACTTC. The J gene is TRBJ2-7, the V gene TRBV12-3 or TRBV12-4, with 10 bases identical to TRBD2. This CDR3 spans 15 amino acids. J was trimmed by 2 bases and V by 2 bases; bases with no gene match: 3.

This clonotype was recorded at least ten times. V is TRBV5-1 and J is TRBJ2-7; D tentatively reads TRBD1 or TRBD2 (5 bases each). The CDR3 is 14 residues long. Germline loops: CDR1 SGHRS, CDR2 YFSETQ. V was trimmed by 5 bases and J by 0 bases, leaving 12 bases between them. The CDR3 region has the DNA TGCGCCAGCAGGTCCGGGACGAGCTCCTACGAGCAGTACGTC. Its protein is CASRSGTSSYEQYV.

At least ten counts were recorded for this clonotype. V usage is TRBV6-5 and J usage is TRBJ2-5; TRBD2 matches 7 bases. Germline V lookup: CDR1 MNHEY, CDR2 SVGAGI. The CDR3 is made up of 17 amino acids. Unmatched junction bases numbered 12, after V lost 0 bases and J lost 5 bases. CDR3 protein: CASSYSNSGGGGETQYF. Here the CDR3 DNA reads TGTGCCAGCAGTTACTCGAACTCGGGCGGGGGTGGGGAGACCCAGTACTTC.

This clonotype has a handful of counts. V and J are TRBV12-3 or TRBV12-4 and TRBJ2-3; tentatively, D is TRBD1 or TRBD2 (5 bases each). This CDR3 has 17 amino acids. The V end was cut by 7 bases, the J end by 2 bases, with 22 bases between. CDR3 sequence (DNA): TGTGCCAGCACCCTCACCGGGACCCACTCCCCCACAGATACGCAGTATTTT. It specifies CASTLTGTHSPTDTQYF.

This clonotype was counted ten times or more. The chain employs TRBV12-3 or TRBV12-4 and TRBJ2-7; 7 nucleotides agree with TRBD2. V lost 5 bases and J lost 2; bases outside the gene matches: 3. The CDR3 is 13 residues long. Written as DNA, the CDR3 is TGTGCCAGCAGTACGGGACTACCCTACGAGCAGTACTTC. It translates to CASSTGLPYEQYF.

The J gene is TRBJ1-1, the V gene TRBV4-3; 8 nucleotides align to TRBD1. The CDR3 sequence is 13 residues long. Trimming at V came to 4 bases and at J to 6 bases, leaving 4 bases not matched to a gene. Germline lookup yields CDR1 LGHNA and CDR2 YSLEER. The CDR3 here is CASSRIQGAEAFF. The CDR3 coding sequence is TGCGCCAGCAGCCGGATACAGGGGGCTGAAGCTTTCTTT.

V is TRBV5-1 and J is TRBJ1-1, with D hard to call. Trimming took 2 bases from V and 0 from J, leaving 14 bases between them. CDR1 SGHRS and CDR2 YFSETQ come from the germline V gene. This CDR3 spans 16 amino acids. The chain's CDR3 is CASSFGGSPLNTEAFF. The CDR3 region has the DNA TGCGCCAGCAGCTTTGGAGGCAGCCCCCTGAACACTGAAGCTTTCTTT. Variable domain in full (rest from reference TRBV5-1 and TRBJ1-1): KAGVTQTPRYLIKTRGQQVTLSCSPISGHRSVSWYQQTPGQGLQFLFEYFSETQRNKGNFPGRFSGRQFSNSRSEMNVSTLELGDSALYLCASSFGGSPLNTEAFFGQGTRLTVV.

The table lists this clonotype with many counts. This chain connects TRBV20-1 to TRBJ1-1; TRBD1 aligns across 7 bases. The CDR3 loop spans 13 amino acids. Germline V lookup: CDR1 DFQATT, CDR2 SNEGSKA (reference sequence). The V gene end was trimmed by 4 bases and the J gene end by 3 bases; junction bases not matched to a gene: 5. This CDR3 is CSATRDSDTEAFF. CDR3 DNA: TGCAGTGCTACCCGGGACAGCGACACTGAAGCTTTCTTT.

This clonotype has at least ten counts. This sequence joins TRBV20-1 and TRBJ1-1; D not certain. The ends were cut back, 4 bases at V and 7 bases at J, with 13 bases in the middle. The CDR3 spans 12 residues. Per germline, CDR1 DFQATT and CDR2 SNEGSKA (reference sequence). The CDR3 region has the DNA TGCAGTGCTACGACAAGTGACCTTGAAGCTTTCTTT. Residues: CSATTSDLEAFF.

This clonotype occurred many times. One junction end does not reproduce the germline sequence, and a read error may be involved. V gene TRBV5-1 combines with J gene TRBJ2-5; 8 bases are a match to TRBD1. Germline assignment: CDR1 SGHRS and CDR2 YFSETQ. The CDR3 spans 14 residues. CDR3 residues: CASSFGQGGETQYF. DNA for the CDR3: TGTGCCAGCAGCTTCGGACAGGGCGGAGAGACCCAGTACTTC.